Listed below are T cell receptor beta chains from one sample, sequenced in a study of blood T cells in healthy people across ages. MiXCR, run by TCRdb on the 5' RACE reads, gives a single entry per CDR3 protein. The sample holds approximately 880,000 distinct CDR3 sequences, about 44% seen once. The material sequenced was blood. These receptors were taken from a man aged 30 to 45 in good health. The CDR3 runs from the conserved cysteine through the conserved F or W. A D gene is named only where the DNA matches it firmly. Rows give clone size only sometimes, using once, few, many, or a class for an expanded clone.

J	size	V	D	CDR3	DNA
TRBJ2-7	-	TRBV5-5	TRBD1	CASSLLGTGVYEQYF	TGTGCCAGCAGCTTGTTGGGGACAGGAGTCTACGAGCAGTACTTC
TRBJ1-6	-	TRBV28	-	CASSLFQGEGSPLHF	TGTGCCAGCAGTTTATTCCAGGGAGAAGGATCACCCCTCCACTTT
TRBJ2-3	-	TRBV3-1	-	CASAKRGSTDTQYF	TGTGCCAGCGCGAAACGGGGGTCCACAGATACGCAGTATTTT
TRBJ1-1	few	TRBV2	-	CASNGPEAFF	TGTGCCAGCAACGGGCCTGAAGCTTTCTTT
TRBJ2-3	-	TRBV7-2	TRBD2	CASSPTSGATADTQYF	TGTGCCAGCAGCCCGACTAGCGGGGCCACTGCGGATACGCAGTATTTT
TRBJ1-2	many	TRBV10-3	TRBD1	CAISETGVVGGYTF	TGTGCCATCAGTGAGACAGGGGTGGTCGGCGGCTACACCTTC
TRBJ2-5	-	TRBV12-3/TRBV12-4	-	CASSSNRDSIETQYF	TGTGCCAGCAGTTCAAACCGGGACTCAATAGAGACCCAGTACTTC
TRBJ2-5	-	TRBV20-1	-	CSASGSTQETQYF	TGCAGTGCTAGTGGGTCAACACAAGAGACCCAGTACTTC
TRBJ2-1	-	TRBV4-3	-	CASSQAGHQFF	TGCGCCAGCAGCCAGGCGGGCCACCAGTTCTTC
TRBJ2-7	few	TRBV27	-	CASSPIRGWGEQYF	TGTGCCAGCAGTCCGATCCGTGGGTGGGGCGAGCAGTACTTC
TRBJ1-6	-	TRBV7-2	TRBD1	CASSPKGQLYNSPLHF	TGTGCCAGCAGCCCGAAGGGACAGTTGTATAATTCACCCCTCCACTTT
TRBJ1-2	-	TRBV12-3/TRBV12-4	TRBD1	CASSLGVTGGYGYTF	TGTGCCAGCAGTTTAGGTGTGACAGGGGGCTACGGCTACACCTTC
TRBJ2-2	-	TRBV2	-	CASREGVGELFF	TGTGCCAGCAGGGAGGGGGTCGGGGAGCTGTTTTTT
TRBJ2-1	-	TRBV7-2	-	CASRARQYNEQFF	TGTGCCAGCAGAGCACGACAGTACAATGAGCAGTTCTTC
TRBJ2-1	-	TRBV4-1	-	CASSQTSAVQGLREQFF	TGCGCCAGCAGCCAAACCTCCGCCGTCCAGGGCCTCAGGGAGCAGTTCTTC
TRBJ1-5	-	TRBV7-2	-	CASSLAGQGDSQPQHF	TGTGCCAGCAGCTTAGCGGGGCAGGGAGACTCCCAGCCCCAGCATTTT
TRBJ2-7	-	TRBV7-3	-	CASSVYGPTYEQYF	TGTGCCAGCAGCGTATACGGGCCAACCTACGAGCAGTACTTC
TRBJ2-1	-	TRBV7-3	TRBD2	CASRPRGVDNEQFF	TGTGCCAGCAGACCGCGGGGGGTTGACAATGAGCAGTTCTTC
TRBJ1-2	-	TRBV27	-	CASSLSGTGGSGYTF	TGTGCCAGCAGTTTATCGGGGACTGGCGGGTCCGGCTACACCTTC
TRBJ2-3	-	TRBV27	-	CASSSTGSGVIDTQYF	TGTGCCAGCAGTTCCACAGGGAGCGGGGTCATAGATACGCAGTATTTT
TRBJ2-1	-	TRBV11-3	-	CASSLALASEQFF	TGTGCCAGCAGCTTAGCCCTAGCGTCTGAGCAGTTCTTC
TRBJ2-4	-	TRBV7-2	-	CASSLGSSGQAGGKQYF	TGTGCCAGCAGCTTAGGGTCATCCGGACAGGCCGGGGGGAAGCAGTACTTC
TRBJ2-3	-	TRBV28	TRBD1	CASSAFVQGDFTDTQYF	TGTGCCAGCAGTGCCTTCGTACAGGGGGACTTCACAGATACGCAGTATTTT
TRBJ2-2	few	TRBV29-1	-	CSVGQYTGELFF	TGCAGCGTTGGACAGTACACCGGGGAGCTGTTTTTT
TRBJ1-2	-	TRBV25-1	-	CASSEWEGYGYTF	TGTGCCAGCAGTGAATGGGAAGGCTATGGCTACACCTTC
TRBJ2-5	-	TRBV5-1	-	CASSLTGWDFGETQYF	TGCGCCAGCAGCTTGACAGGGTGGGATTTTGGAGAGACCCAGTACTTC
TRBJ1-4	-	TRBV20-1	TRBD1	CSARAGGEVEKLFF	TGCAGTGCTAGAGCAGGGGGCGAGGTTGAAAAACTGTTTTTT
TRBJ2-7	-	TRBV2	TRBD2	CASGVLAGVYEQYF	TGTGCCAGCGGTGTGCTAGCGGGAGTGTACGAGCAGTACTTC
TRBJ2-5	once	TRBV20-1	-	CSARVVRGGSIRETQYF	TGCAGTGCTAGAGTGGTGAGGGGTGGCTCTATTCGAGAGACCCAGTACTTC
TRBJ1-2	-	TRBV27	-	CASITHPGTSYGYTF	TGTGCCAGCATCACTCACCCGGGGACATCATATGGCTACACCTTC
TRBJ1-4	-	TRBV6-5	-	CASSWSGWGATNEKLFF	TGTGCCAGCAGTTGGTCAGGTTGGGGAGCAACTAATGAAAAACTGTTTTTT
TRBJ2-5	-	TRBV7-2	-	CASSSSPNQETQYF	TGTGCCAGCAGCTCCTCCCCCAACCAAGAGACCCAGTACTTC
TRBJ2-7	few	TRBV28	-	CASSLSQPSYEQYF	TGTGCCAGCAGTTTAAGTCAGCCTTCCTACGAGCAGTACTTC
TRBJ2-7	-	TRBV11-2	-	CASSLVMSRSSYNEQYF	TGTGCCAGCAGCTTAGTAATGTCAAGGAGCTCCTACAATGAGCAGTACTTC
TRBJ1-5	-	TRBV10-3	-	CAIGEPNQPQHF	TGTGCCATCGGGGAGCCCAATCAGCCCCAGCATTTT
TRBJ2-3	-	TRBV11-1	-	CASSLPAGRPTDTQYF	TGTGCCAGCAGTCTACCTGCAGGCCGACCCACAGATACGCAGTATTTT
TRBJ2-7	few	TRBV29-1	-	CSVLLGPAGLYEQYF	TGCAGCGTCCTACTCGGGCCGGCGGGGCTCTACGAGCAGTACTTC
TRBJ2-3	-	TRBV5-1	-	CASSVGNTDTQYF	TGTGCCAGCAGCGTGGGGAACACAGATACGCAGTATTTT
TRBJ1-4	-	TRBV7-6	-	CASSLNSREGTNEKLFF	TGTGCCAGCAGCTTAAATTCACGGGAGGGAACTAATGAAAAACTGTTTTTT
TRBJ1-5	-	TRBV12-3/TRBV12-4	-	CASRTTGHQPQHF	TGTGCCAGCAGGACCACTGGACATCAGCCCCAGCATTTT
TRBJ2-1	-	TRBV25-1	TRBD1	CASSTPGQGVTEQFF	TGTGCCAGCAGTACACCGGGACAGGGCGTAACTGAGCAGTTCTTC
TRBJ2-5	-	TRBV2	-	CASSEGRVETQYF	TGTGCCAGCAGTGAAGGTCGGGTGGAGACCCAGTACTTC
TRBJ2-4	-	TRBV29-1	-	CSAVEALDEQYF	TGCAGCGCTGTGGAGGCTCTTGATGAGCAGTACTTC
TRBJ2-4	-	TRBV6-6	-	CASQPPGDPLAKNIQYF	TGTGCCAGCCAACCACCCGGGGACCCGCTCGCCAAAAACATTCAGTACTTC
TRBJ2-7	few	TRBV7-9	TRBD1	CATAAGTAYEQYF	TGTGCCACCGCGGCAGGGACAGCTTACGAGCAGTACTTC
TRBJ2-3	-	TRBV9	TRBD2	CASSVLAGVGTDTQYF	TGTGCCAGCAGCGTACTAGCGGGGGTCGGTACAGATACGCAGTATTTT
TRBJ2-1	-	TRBV30	-	CAFEEDAYNEQFF	TGTGCCTTCGAGGAGGATGCCTACAATGAGCAGTTCTTC